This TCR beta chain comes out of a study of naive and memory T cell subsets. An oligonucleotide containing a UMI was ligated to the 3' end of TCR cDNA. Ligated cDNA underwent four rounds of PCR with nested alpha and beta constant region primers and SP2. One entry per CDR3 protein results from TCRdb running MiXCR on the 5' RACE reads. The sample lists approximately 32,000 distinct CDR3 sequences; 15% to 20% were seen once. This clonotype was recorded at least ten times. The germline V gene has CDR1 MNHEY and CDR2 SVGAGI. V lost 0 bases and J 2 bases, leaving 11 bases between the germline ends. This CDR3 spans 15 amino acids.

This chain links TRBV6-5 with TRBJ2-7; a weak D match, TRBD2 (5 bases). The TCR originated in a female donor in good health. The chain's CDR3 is CASSYSKGLTYEQYF. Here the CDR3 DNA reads TGTGCCAGCAGTTACTCGAAAGGACTGACCTACGAGCAGTACTTC.